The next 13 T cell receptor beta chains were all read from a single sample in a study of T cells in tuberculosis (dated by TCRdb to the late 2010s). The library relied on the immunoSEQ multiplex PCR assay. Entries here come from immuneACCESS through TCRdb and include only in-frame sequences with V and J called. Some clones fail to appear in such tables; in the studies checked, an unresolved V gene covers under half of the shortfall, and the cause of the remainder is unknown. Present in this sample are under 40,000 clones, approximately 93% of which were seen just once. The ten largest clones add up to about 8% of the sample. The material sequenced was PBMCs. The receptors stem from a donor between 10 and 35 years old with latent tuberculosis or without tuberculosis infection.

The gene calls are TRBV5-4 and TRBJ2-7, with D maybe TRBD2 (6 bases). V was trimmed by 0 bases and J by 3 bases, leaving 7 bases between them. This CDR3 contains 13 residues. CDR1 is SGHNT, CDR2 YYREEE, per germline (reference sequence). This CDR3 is CASSLGAGYEQYF. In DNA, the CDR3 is TGTGCCAGCAGCTTGGGAGCGGGCTACGAGCAGTACTTC.

CDR3 DNA sequence: TGCGCCAGCAGCGGGGGGACAGGGGGCTCCTACGAGCAGTACTTC. Translating it yields CASSGGTGGSYEQYF. V usage is TRBV5-1 and J usage is TRBJ2-7, with TRBD1 matching over 11 bases. This CDR3 spans 15 amino acids. With 4 bases clipped from V and 0 bases from J, the junction kept 3 bases outside the gene matches. Germline lookup yields CDR1 SGHRS and CDR2 YFSETQ.

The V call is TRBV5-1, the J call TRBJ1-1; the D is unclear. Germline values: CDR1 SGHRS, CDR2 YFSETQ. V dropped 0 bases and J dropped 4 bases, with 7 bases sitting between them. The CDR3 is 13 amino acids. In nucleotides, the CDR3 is TGCGCCAGCAGCTTGGCCGGGTTCACTGAAGCTTTCTTT. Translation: CASSLAGFTEAFF.

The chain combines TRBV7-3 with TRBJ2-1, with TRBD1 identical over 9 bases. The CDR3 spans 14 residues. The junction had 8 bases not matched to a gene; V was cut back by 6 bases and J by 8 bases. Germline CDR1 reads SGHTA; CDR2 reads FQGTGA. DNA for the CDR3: TGTGCCAGCAGTTCCGGGACAGGGTCGCATGAGCAGTTCTTC. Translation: CASSSGTGSHEQFF. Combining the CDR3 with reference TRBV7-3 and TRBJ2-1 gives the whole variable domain GAGVSQTPSNKVTEKGKYVELRCDPISGHTALYWYRQSLGQGPEFLIYFQGTGAADDSGLPNDRFFAVRPEGSVSTLKIQRTERGDSAVYLCASSSGTGSHEQFFGPGTRLTVL.

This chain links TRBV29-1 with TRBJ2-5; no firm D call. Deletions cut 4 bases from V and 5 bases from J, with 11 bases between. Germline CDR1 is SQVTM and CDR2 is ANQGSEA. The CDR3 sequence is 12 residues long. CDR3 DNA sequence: TGCAGCGTTGTAGACGCGGCCGAGACCCAGTACTTC. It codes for CSVVDAAETQYF.

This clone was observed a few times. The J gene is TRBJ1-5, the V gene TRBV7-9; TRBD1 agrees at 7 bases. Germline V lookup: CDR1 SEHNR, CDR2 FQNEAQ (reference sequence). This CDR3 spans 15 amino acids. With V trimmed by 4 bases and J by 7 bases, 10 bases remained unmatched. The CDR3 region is CASSSGTVEQQPQHF. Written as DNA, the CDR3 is TGTGCCAGCAGCTCAGGGACAGTTGAACAGCAGCCCCAGCATTTT. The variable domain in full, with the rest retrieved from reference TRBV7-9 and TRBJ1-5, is DTGVSQNPRHKITKRGQNVTFRCDPISEHNRLYWYRQTLGQGPEFLTYFQNEAQLEKSRLLSDRFSAERPKGSFSTLEIQRTEQGDSAMYLCASSSGTVEQQPQHFGDGTRLSIL.

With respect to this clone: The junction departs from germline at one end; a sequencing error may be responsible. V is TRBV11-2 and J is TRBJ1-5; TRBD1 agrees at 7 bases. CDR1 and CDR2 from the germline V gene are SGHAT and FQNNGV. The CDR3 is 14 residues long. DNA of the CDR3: TGTGCCAGCAGCCTAGACAGGGTTGGTCAGCCCCAGCATTTT. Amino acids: CASSLDRVGQPQHF.

CDR3 sequence reads: CASSLGQNYGYTF. In nucleotides, the CDR3 is TGTGCCAGCTCCCTGGGACAGAACTATGGCTACACCTTC. The V call is TRBV18, the J call TRBJ1-2, with 7 bases identical to TRBD1. The CDR3 loop spans 13 amino acids. Germline V gene data show CDR1 as KGHSH and CDR2 as LQKENI. J lost 2 bases, V lost 6 bases, and 3 bases had no gene match.

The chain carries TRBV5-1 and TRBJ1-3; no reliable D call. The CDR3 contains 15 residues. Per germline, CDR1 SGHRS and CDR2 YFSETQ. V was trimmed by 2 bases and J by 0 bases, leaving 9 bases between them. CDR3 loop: CASSLPSDSGNTIYF. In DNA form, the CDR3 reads TGCGCCAGCAGCTTACCAAGCGACTCTGGAAACACCATATATTTT.

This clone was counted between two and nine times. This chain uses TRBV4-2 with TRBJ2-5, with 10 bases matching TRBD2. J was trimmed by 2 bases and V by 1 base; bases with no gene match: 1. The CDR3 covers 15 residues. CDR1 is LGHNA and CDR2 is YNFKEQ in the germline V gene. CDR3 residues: CASSQGTSGQETQYF. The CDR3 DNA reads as TGTGCCAGCAGCCAAGGGACTAGCGGTCAAGAGACCCAGTACTTC.

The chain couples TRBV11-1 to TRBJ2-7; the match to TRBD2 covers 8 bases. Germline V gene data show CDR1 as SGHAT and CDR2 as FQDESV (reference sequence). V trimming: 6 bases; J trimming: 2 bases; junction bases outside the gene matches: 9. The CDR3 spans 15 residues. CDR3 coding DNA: TGTGCCAGCAGACGAAGCGGGAGAGGGGCCTACGAGCAGTACTTC. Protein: CASRRSGRGAYEQYF.

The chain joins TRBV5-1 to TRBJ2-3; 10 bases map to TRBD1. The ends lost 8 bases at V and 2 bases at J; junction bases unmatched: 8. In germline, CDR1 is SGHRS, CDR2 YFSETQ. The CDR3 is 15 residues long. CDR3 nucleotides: TGCGCCAGTGGACCGGGACAGGGGACCACAGATACGCAGTATTTT. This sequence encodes CASGPGQGTTDTQYF.

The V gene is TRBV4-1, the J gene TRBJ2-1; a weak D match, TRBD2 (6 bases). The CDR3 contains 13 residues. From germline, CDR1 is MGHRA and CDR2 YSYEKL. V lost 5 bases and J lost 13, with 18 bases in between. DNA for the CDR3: TGCGCCAGCAGCAATGTTCTATCTAGCGTCCAGTTCTTC. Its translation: CASSNVLSSVQFF.